This entry describes one T cell receptor beta chain. Its target is unknown. The data belong to a study of cytomegalovirus exposure and HLA in healthy donors. Broader study findings: Most observed TCR sequences were rare, whereas some public TCRs were detected in many donors. A subsequent analysis found that TCR clusters from the first cohort also tended to co-occur in the 90 to 150 validation repertoires, with about 93% of cluster scores above 0.

The V segment lost 0 bases and the J segment 0 bases; nucleotides outside the gene matches: 11. Germline CDR1 and CDR2: LNHDA and SQIVND (reference sequence). The CDR3 contains 19 residues. Libraries were prepared by immunoSEQ multiplex PCR; TCRdb keeps only in-frame clonotypes and omits some of them. The data show about 160,000 clones, approximately 96% seen once. This receptor was identified in a woman aged 18-29 years in good health and CMV-seronegative. The J gene is TRBJ1-5, the V gene TRBV19; TRBD1 matches at 7 bases. Sequencing input: PBMCs. The CDR3 reads CASSIERTGPPYSNQPQHF. The CDR3 DNA reads as TGTGCCAGTAGTATAGAGAGGACAGGACCCCCTTATAGCAATCAGCCCCAGCATTTT.